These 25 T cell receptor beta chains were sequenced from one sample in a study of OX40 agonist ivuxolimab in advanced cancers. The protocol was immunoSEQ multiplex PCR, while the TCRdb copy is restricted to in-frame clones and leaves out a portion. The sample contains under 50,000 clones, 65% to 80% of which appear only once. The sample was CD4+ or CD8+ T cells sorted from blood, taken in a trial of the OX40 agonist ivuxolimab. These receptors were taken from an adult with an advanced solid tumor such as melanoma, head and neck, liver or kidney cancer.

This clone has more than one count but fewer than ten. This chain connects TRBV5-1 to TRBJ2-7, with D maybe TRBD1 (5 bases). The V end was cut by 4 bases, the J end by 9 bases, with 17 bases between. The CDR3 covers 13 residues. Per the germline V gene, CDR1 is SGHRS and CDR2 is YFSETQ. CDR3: CASSPGPRVGQYF. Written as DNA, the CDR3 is TGCGCCAGCAGCCCCGGACCCAGGGTCGGGCAGTACTTC.

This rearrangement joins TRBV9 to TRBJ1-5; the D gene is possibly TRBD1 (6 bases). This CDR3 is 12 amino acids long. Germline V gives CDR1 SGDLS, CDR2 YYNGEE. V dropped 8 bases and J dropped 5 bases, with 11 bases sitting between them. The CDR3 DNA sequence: TGTGCCAGTACAGGGATGGATCAGCCCCAGCATTTT. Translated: CASTGMDQPQHF.

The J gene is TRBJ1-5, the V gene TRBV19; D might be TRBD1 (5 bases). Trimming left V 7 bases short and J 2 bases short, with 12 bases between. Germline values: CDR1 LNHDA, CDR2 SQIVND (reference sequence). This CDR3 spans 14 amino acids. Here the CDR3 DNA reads TGTGCCAGTACGGGGGGGAATGGCAATCAGCCCCAGCATTTT. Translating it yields CASTGGNGNQPQHF. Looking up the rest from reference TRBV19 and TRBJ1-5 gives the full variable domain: DGGITQSPKYLFRKEGQNVTLSCEQNLNHDAMYWYRQDPGQGLRLIYYSQIVNDFQKGDIAEGYSVSREKKESFPLTVTSAQKNPTAFYLCASTGGNGNQPQHFGDGTRLSIL.

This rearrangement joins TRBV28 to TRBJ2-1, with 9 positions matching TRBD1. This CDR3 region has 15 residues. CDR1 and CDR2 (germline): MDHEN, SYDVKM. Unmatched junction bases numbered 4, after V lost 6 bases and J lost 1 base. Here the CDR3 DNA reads TGTGCCAGCAGACCCGGGACAGGGTCCTACAATGAGCAGTTCTTC. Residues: CASRPGTGSYNEQFF.

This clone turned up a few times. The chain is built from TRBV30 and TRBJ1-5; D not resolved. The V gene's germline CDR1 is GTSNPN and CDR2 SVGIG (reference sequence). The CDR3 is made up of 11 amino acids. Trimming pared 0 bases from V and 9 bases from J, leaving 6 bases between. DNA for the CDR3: TGTGCCTGGAGTGTAAGCGGGCCCCAGCATTTT. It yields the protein CAWSVSGPQHF.

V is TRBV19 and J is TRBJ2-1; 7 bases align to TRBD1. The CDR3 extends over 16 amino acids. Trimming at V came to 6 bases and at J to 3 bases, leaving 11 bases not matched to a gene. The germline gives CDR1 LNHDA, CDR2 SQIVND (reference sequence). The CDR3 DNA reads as TGTGCCAGTAGCGCCTACTCCGGGACAGTCTACAATGAGCAGTTCTTC. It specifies CASSAYSGTVYNEQFF.

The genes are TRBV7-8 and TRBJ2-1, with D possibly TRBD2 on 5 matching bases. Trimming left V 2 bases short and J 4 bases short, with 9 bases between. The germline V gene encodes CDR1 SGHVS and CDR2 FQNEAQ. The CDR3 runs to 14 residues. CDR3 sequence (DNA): TGTGCCAGCAGCTTAAGGACGGGGTACAATGAGCAGTTCTTC. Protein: CASSLRTGYNEQFF.

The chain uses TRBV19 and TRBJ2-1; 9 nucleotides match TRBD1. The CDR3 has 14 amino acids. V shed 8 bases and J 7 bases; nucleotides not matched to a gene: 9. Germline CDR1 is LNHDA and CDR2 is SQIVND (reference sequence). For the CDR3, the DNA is TGTGCCAGTTCCCCCGGGACAGGGCCTAATGAGCAGTTCTTC. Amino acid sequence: CASSPGTGPNEQFF. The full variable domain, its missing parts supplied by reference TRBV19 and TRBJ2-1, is DGGITQSPKYLFRKEGQNVTLSCEQNLNHDAMYWYRQDPGQGLRLIYYSQIVNDFQKGDIAEGYSVSREKKESFPLTVTSAQKNPTAFYLCASSPGTGPNEQFFGPGTRLTVL.

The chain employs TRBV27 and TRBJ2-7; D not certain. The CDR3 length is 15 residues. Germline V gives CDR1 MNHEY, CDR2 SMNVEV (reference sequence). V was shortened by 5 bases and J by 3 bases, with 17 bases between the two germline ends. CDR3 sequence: CASSTARSADYEQYF. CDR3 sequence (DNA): TGTGCCAGCAGTACTGCTAGGTCGGCCGACTACGAGCAGTACTTC.

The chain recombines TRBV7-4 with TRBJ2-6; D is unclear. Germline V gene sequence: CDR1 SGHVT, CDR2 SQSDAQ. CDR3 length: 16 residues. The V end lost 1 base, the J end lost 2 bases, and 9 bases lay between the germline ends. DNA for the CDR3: TGTGCCAGCAGCTTAGGGGGTCAAACTGGGGCCAACGTCCTGACTTTC. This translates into CASSLGGQTGANVLTF.

The CDR3 DNA is TGTGCCAGCTCACCAGGACTAGGGGGACATAGCAATCAGCCCCAGCATTTT. It encodes CASSPGLGGHSNQPQHF. The chain combines TRBV18 with TRBJ1-5, with a possible D match to TRBD1 (6 bases). Per the germline V gene, CDR1 is KGHSH and CDR2 is LQKENI. The CDR3 length is 17 residues. Trimming removed 2 bases from V and 0 bases from J, with 14 bases in between.

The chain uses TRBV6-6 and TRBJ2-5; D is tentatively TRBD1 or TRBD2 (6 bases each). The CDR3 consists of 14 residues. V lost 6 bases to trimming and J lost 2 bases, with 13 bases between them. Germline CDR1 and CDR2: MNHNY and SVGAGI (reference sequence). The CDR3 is CASSRGTQQETQYF. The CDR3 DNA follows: TGTGCCAGCAGCCGCGGGACACAACAAGAGACCCAGTACTTC.

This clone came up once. The CDR3 coding sequence is TGTGCCGTCTTGGGTCGTTGTAGGGCCAAAGGATCCCCTTGGCGGGAGGGCCTGGAGACCCAGTACTTC. It encodes CAVLGRCRAKGSPWREGLETQYF. V is TRBV14 and J is TRBJ2-5, with 9 positions matching TRBD2. Germline loops: CDR1 SGHDN, CDR2 FVKESK. V shed 11 bases and J 5 bases; nucleotides not matched to a gene: 39. CDR3 size: 23 residues.

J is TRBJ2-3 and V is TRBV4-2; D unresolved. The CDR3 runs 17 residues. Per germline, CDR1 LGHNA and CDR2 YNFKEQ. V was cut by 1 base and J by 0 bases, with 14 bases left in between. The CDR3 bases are TGTGCCAGCAGCCAAGGCGTGGCTGCCACTAGCACAGATACGCAGTATTTT. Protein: CASSQGVAATSTDTQYF.

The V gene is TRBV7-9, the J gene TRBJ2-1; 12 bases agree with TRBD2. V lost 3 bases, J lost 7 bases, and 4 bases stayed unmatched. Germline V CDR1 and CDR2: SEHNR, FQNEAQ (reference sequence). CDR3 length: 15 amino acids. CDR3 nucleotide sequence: TGTGCCAGCAGCTTTGCTAGCGGGGGGGCGAATGAGCAGTTCTTC. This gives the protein CASSFASGGANEQFF.

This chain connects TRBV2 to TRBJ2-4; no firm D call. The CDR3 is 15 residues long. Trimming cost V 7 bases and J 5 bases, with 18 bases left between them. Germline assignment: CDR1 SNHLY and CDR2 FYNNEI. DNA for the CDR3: TGTGCCAGCATTTCTCAGCGAGGTACTGAAAACATTCAGTACTTC. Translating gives CASISQRGTENIQYF.

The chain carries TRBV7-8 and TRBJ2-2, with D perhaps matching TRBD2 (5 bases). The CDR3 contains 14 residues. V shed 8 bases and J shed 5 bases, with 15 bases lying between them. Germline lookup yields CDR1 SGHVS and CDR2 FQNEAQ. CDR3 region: CASVLSGKTGELFF. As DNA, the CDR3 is TGTGCCAGCGTTCTTTCCGGGAAGACCGGGGAGCTGTTTTTT.

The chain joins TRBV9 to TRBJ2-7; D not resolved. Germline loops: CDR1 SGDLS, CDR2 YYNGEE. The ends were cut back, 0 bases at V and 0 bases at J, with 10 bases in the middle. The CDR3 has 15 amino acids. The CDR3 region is CASSVAFGNSYEQYF. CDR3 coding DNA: TGTGCCAGCAGCGTAGCGTTCGGAAACTCCTACGAGCAGTACTTC. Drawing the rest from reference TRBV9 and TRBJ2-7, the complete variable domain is DSGVTQTPKHLITATGQRVTLRCSPRSGDLSVYWYQQSLDQGLQFLIQYYNGEERAKGNILERFSAQQFPDLHSELNLSSLELGDSALYFCASSVAFGNSYEQYFGPGTRLTVT.

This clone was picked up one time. The CDR3 region has the DNA TGTGCCAGCAGCTTAGCGGGACAGAATGAAAAACTGTTTTTT. This translates into CASSLAGQNEKLFF. The chain has TRBV7-2 and TRBJ1-4; TRBD1 matches at 7 bases. Trimming removed 0 bases from V and 5 bases from J; junction bases left unmatched: 0. The CDR3 is made up of 14 amino acids. CDR1 and CDR2 from the germline V gene are SGHTA and FQGNSA.

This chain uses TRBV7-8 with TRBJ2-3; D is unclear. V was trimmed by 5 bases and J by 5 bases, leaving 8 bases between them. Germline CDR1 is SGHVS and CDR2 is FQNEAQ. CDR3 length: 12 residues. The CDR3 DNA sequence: TGTGCCAGCAGCCCTATGAAAGATACGCAGTATTTT. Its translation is CASSPMKDTQYF.

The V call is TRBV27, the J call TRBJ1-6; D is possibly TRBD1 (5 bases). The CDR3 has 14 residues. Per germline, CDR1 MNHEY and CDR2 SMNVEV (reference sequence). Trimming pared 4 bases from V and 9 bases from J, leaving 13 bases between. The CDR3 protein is CASSSEGLASPLHF. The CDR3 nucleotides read TGTGCCAGCAGTTCTGAGGGGTTGGCTTCACCCCTCCACTTT.

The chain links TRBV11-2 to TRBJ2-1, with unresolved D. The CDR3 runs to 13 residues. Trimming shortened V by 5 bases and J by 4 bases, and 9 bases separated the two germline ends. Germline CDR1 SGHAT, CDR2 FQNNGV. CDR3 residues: CASSPSEYNEQFF. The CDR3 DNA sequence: TGTGCCAGCAGCCCCTCAGAGTACAATGAGCAGTTCTTC.

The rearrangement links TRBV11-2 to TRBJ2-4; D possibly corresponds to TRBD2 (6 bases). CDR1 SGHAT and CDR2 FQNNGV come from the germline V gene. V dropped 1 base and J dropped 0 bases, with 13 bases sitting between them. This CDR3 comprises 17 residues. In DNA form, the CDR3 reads TGTGCCAGCAGCTTAGTCGGGGGAGCCAAAGCCAAAAACATTCAGTACTTC. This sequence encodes CASSLVGGAKAKNIQYF.

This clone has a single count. This CDR3 is CASRWTQGTEAFF. CDR3 nucleotide sequence: TGTGCCAGCAGATGGACGCAGGGGACTGAAGCTTTCTTT. The rearrangement uses TRBV9 and TRBJ1-1; TRBD1 is a possible D gene (6 bases). The V end lost 5 bases, the J end lost 5 bases, and 13 bases lay between the germline ends. Per germline, CDR1 SGDLS and CDR2 YYNGEE. This CDR3 has 13 amino acids.

The CDR3 DNA is TGTGCCAGCAGCCCCCCGACAGGGGCGGCCGGGGAGCTGTTTTTT. It specifies CASSPPTGAAGELFF. V gene TRBV7-3 combines with J gene TRBJ2-2; 8 bases are shared with TRBD1. The V gene end was trimmed by 5 bases and the J gene end by 6 bases; junction bases not matched to a gene: 8. Germline V lookup: CDR1 SGHTA, CDR2 FQGTGA. The CDR3 sequence is 15 residues long. Supplemented by reference TRBV7-3 and TRBJ2-2, the full variable domain reads GAGVSQTPSNKVTEKGKYVELRCDPISGHTALYWYRQSLGQGPEFLIYFQGTGAADDSGLPNDRFFAVRPEGSVSTLKIQRTERGDSAVYLCASSPPTGAAGELFFGEGSRLTVL.